The next 22 T cell receptor beta chains were all read from a single sample in a study of cytomegalovirus exposure and HLA in healthy donors. PCR involved 60 Vbeta and 13 Jbeta primers. Profiling relied on immunoSEQ multiplex PCR, and the TCRdb table lists in-frame clones only, not all of them. The sample includes about 83,000 clones. Sequenced: PBMCs. The origin of the receptors is a man younger than 30 in good health and CMV-seropositive.

The rearrangement uses TRBV27 and TRBJ1-6; TRBD1 aligns across 10 bases. Trimming removed 2 bases from V and 9 bases from J; junction bases left unmatched: 4. Germline CDR1 MNHEY, CDR2 SMNVEV (reference sequence). The CDR3 length is 15 residues. CDR3 coding DNA: TGTGCCAGCAGTTTAATGGGGACAGGGGTTTCACCCCTCCACTTT. Translated: CASSLMGTGVSPLHF.

V usage is TRBV6-6 and J usage is TRBJ1-6, with 8 positions matching TRBD1. CDR1 and CDR2 from the germline V gene are MNHNY and SVGAGI (reference sequence). CDR3 length: 15 residues. V trimming: 2 bases; J trimming: 6 bases; junction bases outside the gene matches: 3. In nucleotides, the CDR3 is TGTGCCAGCAGTTACCGGCAGGGGGCTAATTCACCCCTCCACTTT. Translating gives CASSYRQGANSPLHF.

The chain is built from TRBV6-5 and TRBJ2-7, with D possibly TRBD1 on 6 matching bases. Trimming left V 0 bases short and J 6 bases short, with 12 bases between. This CDR3 is 14 amino acids long. Germline CDR1 reads MNHEY; CDR2 reads SVGAGI. CDR3 DNA sequence: TGTGCCAGCAGTTACTCCCCAGGGGCAGGCGAGCAGTACTTC. It is translated as CASSYSPGAGEQYF.

This rearrangement joins TRBV5-1 to TRBJ2-7; D perhaps matches TRBD1 (6 bases). This CDR3 is built from 14 residues. CDR1 SGHRS and CDR2 YFSETQ come from the germline V gene. V lost 0 bases to trimming and J lost 3 bases, with 10 bases between them. CDR3 sequence reads: CASSLVGQSYEQYF. The CDR3, as DNA: TGCGCCAGCAGCTTGGTTGGACAGAGCTACGAGCAGTACTTC.

The chain has TRBV5-1 and TRBJ2-3; 9 bases align to TRBD2. CDR3 length equals 15 residues. Per germline, CDR1 SGHRS and CDR2 YFSETQ. The junction had 1 base not matched to a gene; V was cut back by 2 bases and J by 0 bases. Here the CDR3 reads CASSFSGRSTDTQYF. Here the CDR3 DNA reads TGCGCCAGCAGCTTCAGCGGGAGGAGCACAGATACGCAGTATTTT.

The V and J genes are TRBV7-3 and TRBJ2-5; TRBD2 matches 8 bases. This CDR3 region has 16 residues. Trimming at V came to 2 bases and at J to 4 bases, leaving 9 bases not matched to a gene. The germline CDR1 and CDR2 sequences are SGHTA and FQGTGA. For the CDR3, the DNA is TGTGCCAGCAGCTTATCCGCCAGCGGGGGAGGAGAGACCCAGTACTTC. It codes for CASSLSASGGGETQYF.

The chain recombines TRBV11-2 with TRBJ2-5, with TRBD2 matching over 9 bases. The germline V gene has CDR1 SGHAT and CDR2 FQNNGV. With V trimmed by 4 bases and J by 5 bases, 8 bases remained unmatched. The CDR3 is 15 residues long. The CDR3 nucleotides read TGTGCCAGCAGCTCGTCCATGGCGGGAGGGGAGACCCAGTACTTC. Translating gives CASSSSMAGGETQYF.

The chain recombines TRBV5-1 with TRBJ2-2; TRBD1 aligns across 8 bases. The CDR3 consists of 16 residues. With V trimmed by 2 bases and J by 8 bases, 11 bases remained unmatched. Germline CDR1 reads SGHRS; CDR2 reads YFSETQ. The CDR3 nucleotides read TGCGCCAGCAGCTTCATTATGCAGGGGGCGAGAGGGGAGCTGTTTTTT. Protein product: CASSFIMQGARGELFF.

This chain uses TRBV5-6 with TRBJ1-1; TRBD1 matches at 9 bases. Trimming at V came to 3 bases and at J to 4 bases, leaving 4 bases not matched to a gene. Looked up from germline, CDR1 is SGHDT and CDR2 is YYEEEE. This CDR3 is 14 amino acids long. The CDR3 sequence: CASSWDRVITEAFF. The CDR3 nucleotides read TGTGCCAGCAGCTGGGACAGGGTGATCACTGAAGCTTTCTTT.

The genes are TRBV5-6 and TRBJ1-1; 12 bases match TRBD1. The CDR3 is 15 residues long. Per germline, CDR1 SGHDT and CDR2 YYEEEE. V lost 3 bases to trimming and J lost 7 bases; unmatched junction nucleotides: 7. Here the CDR3 DNA reads TGTGCCAGCAGCTCCGGGACAGGGGGCGCGTTTGAAGCTTTCTTT. This translates into CASSSGTGGAFEAFF.

This chain joins TRBV7-9 and TRBJ2-1, with 9 bases lining up with TRBD2. Germline V gene data show CDR1 as SEHNR and CDR2 as FQNEAQ (reference sequence). Unmatched junction bases numbered 8, after V lost 4 bases and J lost 7 bases. The CDR3 contains 15 residues. CDR3 amino acids: CASSSPGLAGNEQFF. Here the CDR3 DNA reads TGTGCCAGCAGCTCGCCGGGACTAGCAGGGAATGAGCAGTTCTTC.

This chain links TRBV18 with TRBJ1-2; TRBD1 agrees at 10 bases. Germline V CDR1 and CDR2: KGHSH, LQKENI. The CDR3 length is 15 residues. V lost 6 bases and J lost 7; bases outside the gene matches: 11. The CDR3, as DNA: TGTGCCAGCTCGATAGGGGACAGGGGAGATTTTGGCTACACCTTC. It codes for CASSIGDRGDFGYTF.

The chain links TRBV11-2 to TRBJ2-7, with 8 nucleotides matching TRBD2. J lost 4 bases, V lost 1 base, and 6 bases had no gene match. The CDR3 has 15 residues. Looked up from germline, CDR1 is SGHAT and CDR2 is FQNNGV. The CDR3 sequence is CASSLATSDFYEQYF. The CDR3 nucleotides are TGTGCCAGCAGCTTAGCGACTAGCGACTTTTACGAGCAGTACTTC.

The chain carries TRBV28 and TRBJ2-1, with 7 bases identical to TRBD2. Per the germline V gene, CDR1 is MDHEN and CDR2 is SYDVKM. J lost 4 bases, V lost 1 base, and 4 bases had no gene match. The CDR3 sequence is 15 residues long. CDR3 bases: TGTGCCAGCAGTTTATCCCCTAGCGGATACAATGAGCAGTTCTTC. Its protein product is CASSLSPSGYNEQFF.

The chain is built from TRBV6-1 and TRBJ2-5; 9 bases line up with TRBD2. V dropped 2 bases and J dropped 5; count of bases not matched to a gene: 6. The CDR3 runs 15 residues. Germline V lookup: CDR1 MNHNS, CDR2 SASEGT. Here the CDR3 DNA reads TGTGCCAGCAGTGAACTAGCGGGAACGGCGGAGACCCAGTACTTC. Its protein product is CASSELAGTAETQYF.

J is TRBJ2-7 and V is TRBV19; the match to TRBD2 covers 9 bases. The V gene's germline CDR1 is LNHDA and CDR2 SQIVND (reference sequence). V was pared by 4 bases and J by 2 bases, with 9 bases of the junction left unmatched. This CDR3 has 16 residues. The CDR3 is CASSKTAGGVTYEQYF. CDR3 in DNA: TGTGCCAGTAGTAAGACGGCGGGAGGGGTTACCTACGAGCAGTACTTC. The full variable domain, completed using reference TRBV19 and TRBJ2-7, is DGGITQSPKYLFRKEGQNVTLSCEQNLNHDAMYWYRQDPGQGLRLIYYSQIVNDFQKGDIAEGYSVSREKKESFPLTVTSAQKNPTAFYLCASSKTAGGVTYEQYFGPGTRLTVT.

This chain links TRBV15 with TRBJ1-2; no reliable D call. The V end was cut by 0 bases, the J end by 0 bases, with 8 bases between. Per the germline V gene, CDR1 is LNHNV and CDR2 is YYDKDF (reference sequence). This CDR3 has 15 amino acids. CDR3 coding DNA: TGTGCCACCAGCAGAGAAACTGTCTCTAACTATGGCTACACCTTC. Its protein product is CATSRETVSNYGYTF. Complete variable domain (other parts from reference TRBV15 and TRBJ1-2): DAMVIQNPRYQVTQFGKPVTLSCSQTLNHNVMYWYQQKSSQAPKLLFHYYDKDFNNEADTPDNFQSRRPNTSFCFLDIRSPGLGDTAMYLCATSRETVSNYGYTFGSGTRLTVV.

The CDR3 sequence: CASSLVRDTEAFF. CDR3 nucleotide sequence: TGTGCCAGCAGCTTAGTGCGAGACACTGAAGCTTTCTTT. This rearrangement joins TRBV7-9 to TRBJ1-1; no clear D. Germline CDR1 and CDR2: SEHNR and FQNEAQ (reference sequence). The CDR3 is 13 amino acids. V lost 1 base to trimming and J lost 3 bases, with 6 bases between them. The whole variable domain, filled in from reference TRBV7-9 and TRBJ1-1, reads DTGVSQNPRHKITKRGQNVTFRCDPISEHNRLYWYRQTLGQGPEFLTYFQNEAQLEKSRLLSDRFSAERPKGSFSTLEIQRTEQGDSAMYLCASSLVRDTEAFFGQGTRLTVV.

The V call is TRBV6-1, the J call TRBJ2-3; tentatively, D is TRBD1 (6 bases). This CDR3 has 15 residues. Trimming left V 6 bases short and J 4 bases short, with 17 bases between. CDR1 is MNHNS, CDR2 SASEGT, per germline. The CDR3 protein is CASSSGHHGPDTQYF. CDR3 sequence (DNA): TGTGCCAGCAGCTCGGGACACCATGGACCAGATACGCAGTATTTT.

The genes are TRBV28 and TRBJ1-3; D not resolved. V was cut by 2 bases and J by 4 bases, with 12 bases left in between. The CDR3 sequence is 15 residues long. The germline V gene encodes CDR1 MDHEN and CDR2 SYDVKM. The CDR3 DNA reads as TGTGCCAGCAGTTTACCGAGAAAGACAGGAAACACCATATATTTT. The encoded protein is CASSLPRKTGNTIYF.

J is TRBJ1-5 and V is TRBV28, with D perhaps TRBD1 (6 bases). CDR3 length equals 14 residues. Trimming cost V 7 bases and J 9 bases, with 19 bases left between them. Germline CDR1 is MDHEN and CDR2 is SYDVKM. CDR3 residues: CASTEGGPVRPQHF. CDR3 nucleotide sequence: TGTGCCAGCACAGAGGGGGGGCCAGTCCGGCCCCAGCATTTT. The full variable domain, in which reference TRBV28 and TRBJ1-5 provide the parts outside the CDR3, is DVKVTQSSRYLVKRTGEKVFLECVQDMDHENMFWYRQDPGLGLRLIYFSYDVKMKEKGDIPEGYSVSREKKERFSLILESASTNQTSMYLCASTEGGPVRPQHFGDGTRLSIL.

Comment on this clone: One end of the junction fails to match germline, which may point to a read error. The chain combines TRBV5-1 with TRBJ2-7, with a weak D call TRBD2 (6 bases). Germline V lookup: CDR1 SGHRS, CDR2 YFSETQ. The CDR3 covers 14 residues. CDR3 sequence: CASSLITSSNEQYF. Written as DNA, the CDR3 is TGCGCCAGCAGCTTGATCACTAGCTCCAACGAGCAGTACTTC.